Included here is one T cell receptor beta chain sequence, with context. It has no known antigen specificity. No base quality information exists; no much larger clone differs at one position. The cohort was made up of 666 healthy bone marrow donors. All cohort members were sampled while nominally healthy, although unrecorded immune exposures were likely present. The donor was CMV seropositive and belonged to the group of 250 to 300 seropositive cohort members. Every donor gave a peripheral blood sample, and the peripheral blood mononuclear cells from that sample were used for TCR beta sequencing. Genomic DNA extraction from the blood cell samples was performed with the Qiagen DNeasy Blood Extraction Kit. The CDR3 runs 13 amino acids, cysteine and phenylalanine included. Here the CDR3 DNA is all that survives: 39 bases in frame from base 1. The V end loses 0 bases and the J end loses 5 bases, and a stretch of 8 bases separates them. Looking up the germline V gene yields CDR1 SGHRS and CDR2 YFSETQ.

These data come from a study of cytomegalovirus exposure and HLA in healthy donors (TCRdb year 2017). For the wider study: In an earlier analysis of under 750 of the donors, 276 Gb of sequence data and 90 million to 120 million unique TCR beta sequences from 150 million to 200 million T cells were reported. An early release that covered fewer than 800 HLA-typed donors contained about 290 gigabases of sequencing data and 75 million to 100 million unique TCR sequences. Of the 398 genotyped donors, 75% to 85% were placed in the genetic ancestry cluster associated with self-reported Caucasian donors. The study aimed to test whether signatures of past pathogen exposure could be identified by cataloging public T cell receptors. The study used immunosequencing to profile the T cell repertoires of approximately 640 subjects and linked those repertoires to cytomegalovirus serostatus. A separate validation cohort of about 110 different subjects was used in addition to the 666-subject first cohort. To predict cytomegalovirus infection status, the study combined high-throughput TCR immunosequencing, statistical association of individual TCRs with disease status, and machine learning. To study patterns of TCR occurrence, a later analysis re-analyzed previously published TCR beta repertoires from 600 to 750 donors and added high-resolution HLA genotyping. Rather than drawing on any new phenotypic data, the later analysis identified candidate immune exposures from TCR beta sequences and the way those sequences occurred across donors. In an earlier analysis of 550 to 700 of the donors, high-throughput TCR beta sequencing was used to judge whether each TCR beta V gene segment behaved as functional or pseudogenic. Donor age, sex, ethnicity and CMV serostatus were collected together with the repertoire data. A later genetic analysis took genome-wide SNP genotypes for about 55% of the 666 donors and used that subset as a discovery cohort. Every repertoire in the discovery cohort had been generated on one and the same sequencing platform. HLA typing covered class I and class II loci at four-digit resolution. The number of typed donors differed by locus: about 620-640 for A, B, C, DRB1 and DQB1; 500 to 550 for DQA1; some 590 for DPA1; and 400 to 480 for DPB1. Because of strong linkage in the cohort, four or five DR-DQ haplotypes were treated as single units for association and clustering. Across around 400 genotyped donors of the cohort, an average of approximately 240,000 unique TCR beta nucleotide sequences per donor were sequenced, and 15% to 20% of those sequences were non-productive.

Overall results and qualifications from the work: A further reported finding was that TCR beta sequences accurately predicted the HLA-A and HLA-B alleles for most subjects in the first cohort. The only immune exposure information available for the cohort was CMV serostatus. According to a later analysis, TCR association rates differed among HLA loci, with DRB1 alleles showing the most associated TCRs and HLA-C alleles showing the fewest. A later genetic analysis reported fewer N-insertions in productive TCRs among donors in an Asian-associated ancestry cluster than the 666-donor mean. Roughly uniform sequencing depth across donors was assumed in presence/absence analyses, although this assumption may not hold. A later genetic analysis associated a missense DCLRE1C variant with V-gene and J-gene trimming of TCR beta chains, and an independent cohort replicated the association. A cluster of highly shared sequence variants was judged likely to be a technical artifact of the sequencing pipeline. The classifier was reported to diagnose cytomegalovirus status with high specificity and sensitivity in both the original and validation cohorts. Compared with equally common non-associated chains, HLA-associated TCR beta chains in a later analysis were more clonally expanded and had lower generation probabilities. In the study, some 180 TCR beta chains were listed as associated with cytomegalovirus. It was suggested by the authors that the approach could potentially be generalized to other disease states and immunological phenotypes. In vitro tests confirmed that a few of the cytomegalovirus-associated TCR beta chains recognize cytomegalovirus antigens. Because counts were too low, seventeen rarely observed V segments, including chromosome 9 orphons, were left out of the earlier analysis of several hundred of the donors. A later analysis associated about 17,000 TCR beta sequences with specific HLA alleles at a false discovery rate of 0.05. HLA typing was unavailable for some donors at each locus, so association tests used only the typed subset. Assigning TCR associations to individual alleles was difficult when HLA alleles, especially DR and DQ, strongly co-occurred. A later analysis reported that several top co-occurrence clusters appeared linked to parvovirus B19, influenza, CMV and Epstein-Barr virus. Because the 87-base-pair reads could not distinguish some IMGT-functional V segments, including TRBV6-2 and TRBV6-3, those segments were excluded. In a later analysis, most CMV-associated TCR beta chains were found to appear HLA-restricted, with HLA associations seemingly driven largely by CMV exposure. In an earlier analysis of approximately 590 of the donors, most TCR beta V segments appeared in productive rearrangements about 87% or about 30% of the time, broadly matching IMGT annotations. Across donors, most TCR sequences were observed very rarely, whereas some public TCRs were present in many individuals. Linkage disequilibrium might explain the correlated functional status among segregating V segments, but an unknown experimental factor could not be excluded. In this cohort, only TCR beta chains were sequenced, and detectable features were limited by the absence of alpha or paired-chain data.

Library preparation employed the immunoSEQ multiplex PCR assay. A mixture of 60 forward primers for TCR Vbeta segments and 13 reverse primers for TCR Jbeta segments was used in the multiplex PCR. The CDR3 region of rearranged TCR beta genes was amplified from genomic DNA with a multiplex PCR assay. The amplified TCR beta libraries were sequenced on the Illumina HiSeq System as 87-base-pair reads. Concerning the study's data processing: A later analysis tallied around 87 million unique TCR beta chains across the roughly 610 repertoires, and 10 million to 11 million of those chains were shared by two or more donors. Raw reads were error-corrected and collapsed into unique sequences with a nearest-neighbor algorithm that merged closely related sequences to remove PCR and sequencing errors. V, D and J gene segments were assigned by aligning CDR3 sequences to IMGT reference sequences. For a sequence to be retained, at least a six-nucleotide match to both a V gene segment and a J gene segment was required. A rearrangement counted as productive if the CDR3 had no stop codons and remained in frame with V and J, and every other rearrangement counted as non-productive. Following IMGT convention, CDR3 was defined as the stretch from the second conserved V-encoded cysteine up to the conserved J-encoded phenylalanine. The earlier analysis of 500 to 650 of the donors excluded any sequence lacking an unambiguous match to a single V gene segment. An earlier analysis of a few hundred of the donors classified V segments as functional when productive rearrangements were above 56.7% and as segregating when the standard deviation between donors was above 5%. A statistical classification framework was built to diagnose cytomegalovirus status from the catalog of TCR beta chain sequences. V and J gene assignment, in a later analysis, came from comparing TCR nucleotide sequences with IMGT/GENE-DB human TR gene sequences. Using the TCRdist pipeline, a later analysis assigned CDR3 sequences along with most-parsimonious VDJ recombination scenarios. In a later analysis, each TCR beta chain was defined by its CDR3 amino acid sequence together with its V-gene family, and reads lacking a unique V-gene family were excluded. As a way to deal with suspected cross-contamination and a sequencing artifact, a later analysis dropped 450 to 600 nucleotide sequences that were highly shared and had low generation probability. A later analysis calculated a clonal expansion index for each public chain from normalized within-repertoire ranks of inferred template counts. In a later analysis, generation probabilities were computed with a VDJ recombination model fitted to out-of-frame rearrangements, and the resulting probabilities were checked against IGoR. In a later analysis, TCR-TCR, TCR-HLA and TCR-CMV co-occurrence was scored with hypergeometric tests, and a repertoire-size bias correction was applied to TCR pairs. A later analysis estimated false discovery rates by permuting HLA or CMV assignments 20 times. In a later analysis, co-occurring TCRs were grouped with DBSCAN, and TCRdist sequence similarity was added when clustering was performed within HLA-allele-positive subsets. For co-occurrence clustering, repertoires with fewer than 30,000 or more than 120,000 public chains were excluded, along with four or five repertoires with anomalous nucleotide sharing. TCRdb's version of the immuneACCESS table is confined to in-frame rearrangements and falls short of the full clone set. An unresolved V gene accounts for under half of the shortfall where checked; the remainder is of unknown origin. V and J calls and clone size follow that table, whereas D and trimming were derived from the DNA. The sample table records some 98,000 clones; more than 60% of these occur just once. The ten largest clones add up to around 9.9% of the sample.

The chain is encoded by TRBV5-1 joined to TRBJ2-5; possibly the D gene is TRBD1, per 6 matching bases. This sequence originates from a man aged 18 to 29 in good health and CMV-seropositive. The specimen was PBMCs. The DNA sequence is TGCGCCAGCAGCTTGGCCCAGGGGGAGACCCAGTACTTC. This codes for CASSLAQGETQYF.